This T cell receptor (beta chain) was recovered during a study of blood T cell repertoires in COVID-19. Trimming removed 1 base at V and 5 bases at J, with 6 bases between. There are 13 residues in the CDR3. Germline values: CDR1 ENHRY, CDR2 SYGVKD. TCRdb's table, derived via immunoSEQ multiplex PCR, lists solely in-frame clones and lacks some. The sample shows some 320,000 clones, under 95% of them seen only once. This TCR was recovered from a man aged 55-75 years who had recovered from COVID-19. What was sequenced was PBMCs or T cells enriched from blood (not recorded which). The chain is built from TRBV10-3 and TRBJ2-1; D may be TRBD2 (5 bases). The CDR3 region is CAISEYGNNEQFF. Here the CDR3 DNA reads TGTGCCATCAGTGAGTACGGGAACAATGAGCAGTTCTTC.